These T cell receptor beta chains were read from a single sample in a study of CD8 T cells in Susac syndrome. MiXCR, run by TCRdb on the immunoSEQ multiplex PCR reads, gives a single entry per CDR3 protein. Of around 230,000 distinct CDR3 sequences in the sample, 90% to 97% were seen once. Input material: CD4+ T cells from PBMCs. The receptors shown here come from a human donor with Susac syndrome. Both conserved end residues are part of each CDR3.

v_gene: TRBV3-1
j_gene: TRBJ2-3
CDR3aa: CASSQAPGLASTDTQYF

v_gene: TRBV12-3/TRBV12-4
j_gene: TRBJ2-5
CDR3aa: CASSLQTRQQETQYF

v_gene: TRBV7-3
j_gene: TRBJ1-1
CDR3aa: CASSYRVPRQLTEAFF

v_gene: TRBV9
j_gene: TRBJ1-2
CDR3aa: CASSVAAAYYGYTF

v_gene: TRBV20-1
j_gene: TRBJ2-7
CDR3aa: CSASGQTSSYEQYF

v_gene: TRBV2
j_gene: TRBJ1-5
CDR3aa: CASSESNEDQPQHF

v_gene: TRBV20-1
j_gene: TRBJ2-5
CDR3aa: CSAPDYQQETQYF

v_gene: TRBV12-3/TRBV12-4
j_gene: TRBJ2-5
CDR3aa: CASRASVETQYF

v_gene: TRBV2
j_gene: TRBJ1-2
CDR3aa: CASILSSDSGYTF

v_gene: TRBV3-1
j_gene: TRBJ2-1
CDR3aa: CASSQDLASGSQFF

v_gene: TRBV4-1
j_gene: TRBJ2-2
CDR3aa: CASSRTRLAGTGELFF

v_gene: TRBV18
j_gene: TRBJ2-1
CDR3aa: CASSPRSDRNEQFF

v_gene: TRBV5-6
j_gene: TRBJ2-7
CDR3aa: CASSLLQGGSSEQYF

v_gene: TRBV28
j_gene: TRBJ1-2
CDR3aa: CASSLWPENGYTF

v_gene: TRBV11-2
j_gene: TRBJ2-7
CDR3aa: CASSLIRGSSYEQYF

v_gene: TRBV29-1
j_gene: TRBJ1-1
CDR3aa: CSVGAGTNTEAFF

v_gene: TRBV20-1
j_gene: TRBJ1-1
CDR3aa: CSAPTGTTNTEAFF

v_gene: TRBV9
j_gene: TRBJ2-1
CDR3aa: CASSVDAGWAVSEQFF

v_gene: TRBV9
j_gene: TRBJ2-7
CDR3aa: CASSVGDWTSGGHYEQYF

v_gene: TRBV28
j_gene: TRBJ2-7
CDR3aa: CASKESTREQYF

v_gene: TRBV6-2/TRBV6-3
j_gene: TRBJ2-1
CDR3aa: CASSYSPPRGIYNEQFF

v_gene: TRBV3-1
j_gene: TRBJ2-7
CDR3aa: CASSQSRRRAIEQYF